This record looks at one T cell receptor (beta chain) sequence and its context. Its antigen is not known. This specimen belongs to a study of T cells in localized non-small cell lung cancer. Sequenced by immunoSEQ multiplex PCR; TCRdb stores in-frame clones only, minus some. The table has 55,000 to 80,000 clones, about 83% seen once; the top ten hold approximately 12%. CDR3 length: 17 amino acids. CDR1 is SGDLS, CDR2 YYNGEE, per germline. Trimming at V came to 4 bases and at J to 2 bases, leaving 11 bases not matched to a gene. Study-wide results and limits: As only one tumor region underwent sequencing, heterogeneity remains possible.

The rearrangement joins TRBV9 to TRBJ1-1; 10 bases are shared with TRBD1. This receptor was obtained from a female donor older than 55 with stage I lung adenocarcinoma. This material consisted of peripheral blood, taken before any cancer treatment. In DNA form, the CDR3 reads TGTGCCAGCAGCCACCCGACAGGGGGCGCGATAAACACTGAAGCTTTCTTT. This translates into CASSHPTGGAINTEAFF.